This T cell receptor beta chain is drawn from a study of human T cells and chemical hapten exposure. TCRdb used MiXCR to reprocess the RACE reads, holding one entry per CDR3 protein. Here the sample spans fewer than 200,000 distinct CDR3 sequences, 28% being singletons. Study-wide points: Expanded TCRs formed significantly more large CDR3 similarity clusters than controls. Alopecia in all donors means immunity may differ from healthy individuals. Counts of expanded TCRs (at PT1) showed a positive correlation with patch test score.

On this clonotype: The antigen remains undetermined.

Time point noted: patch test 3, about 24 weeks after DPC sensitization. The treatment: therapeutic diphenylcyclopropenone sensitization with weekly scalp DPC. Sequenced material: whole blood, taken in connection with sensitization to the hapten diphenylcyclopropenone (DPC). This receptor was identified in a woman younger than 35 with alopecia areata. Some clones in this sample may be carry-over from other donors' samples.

The CDR3 spells CASSETGDGPLSYEQYF. The CDR3 region has the DNA TGTGCCAGCAGCGAAACAGGGGATGGCCCGTTGTCCTACGAGCAGTACTTC. This rearrangement joins TRBV11-3 to TRBJ2-7; the match to TRBD1 covers 7 bases. Trimming at V came to 5 bases and at J to 1 base, leaving 14 bases not matched to a gene. Germline CDR1 and CDR2: SGHNT and YENEEA. This CDR3 has 17 amino acids.